This T cell receptor (beta chain) was sequenced during a study of CD8 T cells in ankylosing spondylitis. This clonotype has only a few counts. The antigen is unknown. Quantitative 5'-RACE with molecular barcodes was used to make the TCR beta libraries. TCRdb re-derived calls from the 5' RACE reads in MiXCR, one entry per CDR3 protein. The sample carries about 240,000 distinct CDR3 sequences, roughly a tenth recorded once. Findings of the study overall: Within peripheral blood, clones linked to disease were CD8+ and relatively rare. What appeared characteristic of ankylosing spondylitis blood was a TCR beta motif of under 10 highly homologous variants. Researchers reportedly found disease-linked clones significantly enriched in matched ankylosing spondylitis synovial fluid.

CDR3 length: 16 residues. V lost 2 bases to trimming and J lost 6 bases; unmatched junction nucleotides: 9. Germline CDR1 is MNHEY and CDR2 is SVGEGT. This chain joins TRBV6-2 or TRBV6-3 and TRBJ2-3, with 9 bases that match TRBD1. This receptor was identified in a male donor with ankylosing spondylitis or in good health (not recorded which). Sequenced input: blood, either unsorted or a sorted T cell fraction (not recorded which). CDR3 protein: CASSYETGGFSDTQYF. The CDR3 nucleotides read TGTGCCAGCAGTTACGAGACAGGGGGATTCTCCGATACGCAGTATTTT.